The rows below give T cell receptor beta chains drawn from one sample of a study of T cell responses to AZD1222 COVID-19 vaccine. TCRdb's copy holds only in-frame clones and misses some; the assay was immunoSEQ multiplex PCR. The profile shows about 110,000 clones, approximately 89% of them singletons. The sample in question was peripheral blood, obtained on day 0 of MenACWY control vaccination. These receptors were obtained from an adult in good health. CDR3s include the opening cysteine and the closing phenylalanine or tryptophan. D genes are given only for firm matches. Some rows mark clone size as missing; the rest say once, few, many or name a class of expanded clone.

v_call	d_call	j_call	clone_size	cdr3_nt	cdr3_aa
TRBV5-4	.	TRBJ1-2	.	TGTGCCAGCAGCTTAGGAGCTACTAACTATGGCTACACCTTC	CASSLGATNYGYTF
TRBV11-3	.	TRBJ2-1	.	TGTGCCAGCAGCGTCTCTGCGGGCTCATACAATGAGCAGTTCTTC	CASSVSAGSYNEQFF
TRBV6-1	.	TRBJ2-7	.	TGTGCCAGCAGTGAAGCGCAACGACAGCGGAGATTC	CASSEAQRQRRF
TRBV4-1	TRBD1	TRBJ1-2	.	TGCGCCAGCAGCCAAACCCCGACAGGGGTCTATGGCTACACCTTC	CASSQTPTGVYGYTF
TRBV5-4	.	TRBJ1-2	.	TGTGCCAGCAGCCTACAGGGAACTAACTATGGCTACACCTTC	CASSLQGTNYGYTF
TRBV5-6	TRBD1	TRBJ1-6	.	TGTGCCAGCAGCCGCAAACAGGGGGCGTATAATTCACCCCTCCACTTT	CASSRKQGAYNSPLHF
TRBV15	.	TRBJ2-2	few	TGTGCCACCAGCAGAGATGGTCGAACCGGGGAGCTGTTTTTT	CATSRDGRTGELFF
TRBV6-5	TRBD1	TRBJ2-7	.	TGTGCCAGCAGCCCCGGGACAGGGCGGTACGAGCAGTACTTC	CASSPGTGRYEQYF
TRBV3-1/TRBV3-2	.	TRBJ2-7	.	TGTGCCAGCAGCCAATTTTACGAGCAGTACTTC	CASSQFYEQYF
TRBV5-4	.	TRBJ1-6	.	TGTGCCAGCAGCTTACAGGGTGCGGCACCCCTCCACTTT	CASSLQGAAPLHF
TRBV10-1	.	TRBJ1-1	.	TGCGCCAGCAGTGAATCTGGGTTAAACACTGAAGCTTTCTTT	CASSESGLNTEAFF
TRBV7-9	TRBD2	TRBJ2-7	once	TGTGCCAGCAGCTCTACTAGCGGATTGGGGCAGTACTTC	CASSSTSGLGQYF
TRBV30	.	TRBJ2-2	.	TGTGCCTGGAGTCCTCAGGGCGCCGGGGAGCTGTTTTTT	CAWSPQGAGELFF
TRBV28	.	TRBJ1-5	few	TGTGCCAGCAGTTTAACAGCGGCCCATCAGCCCCAGCATTTT	CASSLTAAHQPQHF
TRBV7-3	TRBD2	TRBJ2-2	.	TGTGCCAGCAGCCCCCGCGGGGGAGCGAACACCGGGGAGCTGTTTTTT	CASSPRGGANTGELFF
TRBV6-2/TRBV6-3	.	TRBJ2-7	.	TGTGCCAGCAGTCAAAGGGGGAGCTCCTACGAGCAGTACTTC	CASSQRGSSYEQYF
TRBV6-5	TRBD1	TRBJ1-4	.	TGTGCCAGCAGTTGGAGGACAGGAGAAATGAAAAAACTGTTTTTT	CASSWRTGEMKKLFF
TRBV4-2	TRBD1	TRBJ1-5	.	TGTGCCAGCAGCCAAGATTCCGCCAAGCAGGGGGATAATCAGCCCCAGCATTTT	CASSQDSAKQGDNQPQHF
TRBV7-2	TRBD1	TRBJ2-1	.	TGTGCCAGCAGCGCATGGACAGGCAACAATGAGCAGTTCTTC	CASSAWTGNNEQFF
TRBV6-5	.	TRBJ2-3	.	TGTGCCAGCAGTTATGCGCGGCCCACAGATACGCAGTATTTT	CASSYARPTDTQYF
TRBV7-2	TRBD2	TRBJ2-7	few	TGTGCCAGCAGCTTAAAAGCTTTCGGGACTAGCTCCTACGAGCAGTACTTC	CASSLKAFGTSSYEQYF
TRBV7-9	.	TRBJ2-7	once	TGTGCCAGCAGCCTTCCCGGGCCCCGCTACGAGCAGTACTTC	CASSLPGPRYEQYF
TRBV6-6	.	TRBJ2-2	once	TGTGCCAGCAGCCTCAGTGGGACCGGGGAGCTGTTTTTT	CASSLSGTGELFF
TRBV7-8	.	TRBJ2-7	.	TGTGCCAGCAGCTTATCAGGGGCGCGGTACGAGCAGTACTTC	CASSLSGARYEQYF
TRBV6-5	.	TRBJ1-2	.	TGTGCCAGCAGTTACGACGGACGCTACACCTTC	CASSYDGRYTF
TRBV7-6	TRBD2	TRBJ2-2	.	TGTGCCAGCAGCTTAAGACTAGCGGGGCTCACCGGGGAGCTGTTTTTT	CASSLRLAGLTGELFF
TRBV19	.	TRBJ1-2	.	TGTGCCAGTAGTATAGGTTACGGCGGCTATGGCTACACCTTC	CASSIGYGGYGYTF
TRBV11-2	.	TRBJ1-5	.	TGTGCCAGCAGCCTGGCGGGGTATAGCAATCAGCCCCAGCATTTT	CASSLAGYSNQPQHF
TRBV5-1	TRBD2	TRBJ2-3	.	TGCGCCAGCAGCTTGGTGGCAGGCGGGACTAGCGGGGGTTTATCCACAGATACGCAGTATTTT	CASSLVAGGTSGGLSTDTQYF
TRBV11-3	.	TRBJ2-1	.	TGTGCCAGCAGCTTGGACGGGGTCAGCTCCTACAATGAGCAGTTCTTC	CASSLDGVSSYNEQFF
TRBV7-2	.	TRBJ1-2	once	TGTGCCAGCAGCCCCACCAGGGTTGGCTACACCTTC	CASSPTRVGYTF
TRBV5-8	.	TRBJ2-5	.	TGTGCCAGCAGCTTGGAACAGTCGGAGACCCAGTACTTC	CASSLEQSETQYF
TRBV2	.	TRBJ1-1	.	TGTGCCAGCAGTGGGTTCCTGGGAGCTTTCTTT	CASSGFLGAFF
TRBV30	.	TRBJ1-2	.	TGTGCCTGGAGTGTTAAGGCGGCCAGGCGGTATGGCTACACCTTC	CAWSVKAARRYGYTF
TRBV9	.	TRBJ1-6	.	TGTGCCAGCAGCCCCTCCGCGGGACATTCACCCCTCCACTTT	CASSPSAGHSPLHF
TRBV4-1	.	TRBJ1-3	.	TGCGCCAGCAGCCAGCTAACAGGGTCCGGAAACACCATATATTTT	CASSQLTGSGNTIYF
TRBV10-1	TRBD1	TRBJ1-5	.	TGCGCCAGCAGTGAACAGGGGCCTCAGCCCCAGCATTTT	CASSEQGPQPQHF
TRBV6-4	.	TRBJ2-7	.	TGTGCCAGCACCCTCACCCGGGACCAGTACTACGAGCAGTACTTC	CASTLTRDQYYEQYF
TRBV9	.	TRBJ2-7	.	TGTGCCAGCAGCGTATCGGGTTACGAGCAGTACTTC	CASSVSGYEQYF
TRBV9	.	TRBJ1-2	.	TGTGCCAGCAGGGGGGCCGGACAGCGTAACTATGGCTACACCTTC	CASRGAGQRNYGYTF
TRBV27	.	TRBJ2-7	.	TGTGCCAGCAGTCCCGCAGCGGGCACAGGGACGAGAGAGCAGTACTTC	CASSPAAGTGTREQYF
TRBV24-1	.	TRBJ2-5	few	TGTGCCACCGCCCGGGGGCTCGGGAAGACCCAGTACTTC	CATARGLGKTQYF
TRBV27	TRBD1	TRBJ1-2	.	TGTGCCAGCAGTCCGGGGACAGGGGGTTCTGGCTACACCTTC	CASSPGTGGSGYTF
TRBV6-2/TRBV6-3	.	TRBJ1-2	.	TGTGCCAGCAGTTCCAACCCGAAACGGGGGGGAATGAACTATGGCTACACCTTC	CASSSNPKRGGMNYGYTF
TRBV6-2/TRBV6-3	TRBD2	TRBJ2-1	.	TGTGCCAGCAGTTTCCGGGGGGAGCCCTACAATGAGCAGTTCTTC	CASSFRGEPYNEQFF
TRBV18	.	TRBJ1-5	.	TGTGCCAGCTCACCACACAGAGATCAGCCCCAGCATTTT	CASSPHRDQPQHF
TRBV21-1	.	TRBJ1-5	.	TGTGCCAGCAGCAAAGCCGTGATTAGGGGTTGGAGCAATCAGCCCCAGCATTTT	CASSKAVIRGWSNQPQHF
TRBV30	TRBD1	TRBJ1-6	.	TGTGCCTGGAGTGCGGGACAGGGCGATTCACCCCTCCACTTT	CAWSAGQGDSPLHF
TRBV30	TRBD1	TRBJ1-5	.	TGTGCCTGGAGTGTTACGACAGGGCGACAGCCCCAGCATTTT	CAWSVTTGRQPQHF
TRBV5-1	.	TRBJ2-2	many	TGCGCCAGCAGCTTGGGAGGGAACACCGGGGAGCTGTTTTTT	CASSLGGNTGELFF
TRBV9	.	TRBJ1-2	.	TGTGCCAGCAGCGTGCGGGTTTTGCCCTATGGCTACACCTTC	CASSVRVLPYGYTF
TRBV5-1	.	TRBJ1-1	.	TGCGCCAGCACCTCAGTAACAGGGAACACTGAAGCTTTCTTT	CASTSVTGNTEAFF
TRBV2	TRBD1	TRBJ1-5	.	TGTGCCAGCAGGTATGGACAGGGCAGGGGTCAGCCCCAGCATTTT	CASRYGQGRGQPQHF
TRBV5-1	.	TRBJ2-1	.	TGCGCCAGCGGACCAGGGTACAATGAGCAGTTCTTC	CASGPGYNEQFF
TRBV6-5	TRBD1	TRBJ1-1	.	TGTGCCAGCAGTCCCCGACCCGGGACAGATGCTTTCTTT	CASSPRPGTDAFF
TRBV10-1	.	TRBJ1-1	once	TGCGCCAGCAGTGACGGACAGAACACTGAAGCTTTCTTT	CASSDGQNTEAFF
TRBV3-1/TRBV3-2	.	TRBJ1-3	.	TGTGCCAGCAGCCAAGGGCAGGGAAACACCATATATTTT	CASSQGQGNTIYF